The 9 T cell receptor beta chains below come from one sample, sequenced in a study of blood T cell repertoires in COVID-19. Generated by immunoSEQ multiplex PCR, the TCRdb table keeps only in-frame clones and is missing some. The sample includes 200,000 to 250,000 clones, approximately 83% of them seen just once. Sequencing was carried out using peripheral blood. These receptors all stem from a woman in her 30s with COVID-19, enrolled during active disease.

The rearrangement joins TRBV7-2 to TRBJ1-5; D unresolved. Trimming took off 5 bases at V and 4 bases at J, with 6 bases between the two ends. CDR1 and CDR2 (germline): SGHTA, FQGNSA. This CDR3 has 12 amino acids. This chain's CDR3 is CASSAENQPQHF. CDR3 DNA sequence: TGTGCCAGCAGCGCTGAGAATCAGCCCCAGCATTTT.

The chain uses TRBV2 and TRBJ2-6, with 11 bases that match TRBD1. Per germline, CDR1 SNHLY and CDR2 FYNNEI. V was pared by 3 bases and J by 3 bases, with 10 bases of the junction left unmatched. CDR3 size: 19 residues. Here the CDR3 DNA reads TGTGCCAGCAGTGACTCGGACAGGGGGCAGCTCTATGGGGCCAACGTCCTGACTTTC. Translation gives CASSDSDRGQLYGANVLTF.

The V gene is TRBV2, the J gene TRBJ2-7; 12 bases match TRBD2. Germline V gene lookup returns CDR1 SNHLY and CDR2 FYNNEI. V gave up 6 bases and J gave up 2 bases; unmatched junction bases: 2. The CDR3 extends over 14 amino acids. The CDR3 reads CASRGLAGPYEQYF. CDR3 DNA: TGTGCCAGCAGGGGACTAGCGGGCCCCTACGAGCAGTACTTC.

V gene TRBV5-1 combines with J gene TRBJ2-1, with a tentative D call TRBD2 (6 bases). The germline CDR1 and CDR2 sequences are SGHRS and YFSETQ. Between the trimmed V and J ends, which lost 0 bases and 7 bases, there was a span of 14 bases. This CDR3 has 15 amino acids. This chain's CDR3 is CASSLGISGGNEQFF. CDR3 sequence (DNA): TGCGCCAGCAGCTTGGGAATTAGCGGAGGGAATGAGCAGTTCTTC.

This clone was detected once. The J gene is TRBJ2-4, the V gene TRBV5-6; D is unclear. The CDR3 loop spans 14 amino acids. Trimming took 2 bases from V and 10 from J, leaving 16 bases between them. Germline V lookup: CDR1 SGHDT, CDR2 YYEEEE. This CDR3 reads CASSFLGSVNIQYF. The CDR3, as DNA: TGTGCCAGCAGCTTTCTAGGTAGTGTTAATATTCAGTACTTC.

As to this clone: A junction boundary mismatches the germline segment, possibly from a read error. The chain combines TRBV6-5 with TRBJ1-2; weak D call: TRBD1 (5 bases). CDR3 length: 10 residues. Germline V gives CDR1 MNHEY, CDR2 SVGAGI. The CDR3 reads CASGAPKHAF. CDR3 in DNA: TGTGCCAGCGGGGCCCCGAAACACGCCTTC.

The chain links TRBV3-1 (or the pseudogene TRBV3-2) to TRBJ1-5; D not resolved. CDR1 is LGHDT, CDR2 YNNKEL, per germline (reference sequence). The CDR3 length is 15 residues. V dropped 0 bases and J dropped 5 bases, with 11 bases sitting between them. CDR3 protein: CASSQDFRQDQPQHF. The CDR3, as DNA: TGTGCCAGCAGCCAAGATTTCCGACAAGATCAGCCCCAGCATTTT.

The V gene is TRBV11-1, the J gene TRBJ1-6; D remains ambiguous. CDR3 length equals 15 residues. Germline CDR1 SGHAT, CDR2 FQDESV (reference sequence). The germline V and J ends were trimmed by 2 bases and 3 bases, with 8 bases remaining between them. The CDR3 loop reads CASSLRRDYNSPLHF. The CDR3, as DNA: TGTGCCAGCAGCTTACGACGGGACTATAATTCACCCCTCCACTTT.

The chain combines TRBV12-5 with TRBJ2-7, with TRBD1 matching over 8 bases. CDR3 length equals 15 residues. Per germline, CDR1 LGHNT and CDR2 FRNRAP. The J segment lost 10 bases and the V segment lost 0 bases, leaving 11 bases of the junction unmatched. The CDR3 DNA sequence: TGTGCTAGTGGTTTGGTAGTTGGACAGGGTCAACAACAGTACTTC. This gives the protein CASGLVVGQGQQQYF. The full variable domain, completed using reference TRBV12-5 and TRBJ2-7, is DARVTQTPRHKVTEMGQEVTMRCQPILGHNTVFWYRQTMMQGLELLAYFRNRAPLDDSGMPKDRFSAEMPDATLATLKIQPSEPRDSAVYFCASGLVVGQGQQQYFGPGTRLTVT.